The TCR beta chain under discussion was sequenced for a study of OX40 agonist ivuxolimab in advanced cancers. Study-level information: Averaging roughly 60 years in age, with a range of about 23 to 90, the cohort was 65% to 85% male. Three partial responders included one hepatocellular carcinoma patient and two cutaneous melanoma patients. Findings and caveats of the study: It was also the case that some nonresponders had low normalized T-cell clonal expansion.

Assay used: immunoSEQ multiplex PCR; TCRdb lists only in-frame clones, some missing. The repertoire holds fewer than 55,000 clones, with around nine tenths as singletons. Comment on this clone: Its cognate antigen is unknown.

CDR1 is SQVTM and CDR2 is ANQGSEA in the germline V gene. The CDR3 extends over 15 amino acids. Trimming cost V 8 bases and J 6 bases, with 23 bases left between them. This clonotype was sampled from an adult with an advanced solid tumor such as melanoma, head and neck, liver or kidney cancer. The sample here was CD4+ or CD8+ T cells sorted from blood, taken in a trial of the OX40 agonist ivuxolimab. This sequence joins TRBV29-1 and TRBJ2-1, with no clear D. The CDR3 protein is CSIPPHRGDINEQFF. CDR3 sequence (DNA): TGCAGCATTCCCCCCCATCGCGGAGACATCAATGAGCAGTTCTTC.